This TCR beta chain was recorded in a study of T cell responses to AZD1222 COVID-19 vaccine. This CDR3 comprises 16 residues. V dropped 0 bases and J dropped 6; count of bases not matched to a gene: 10. Germline lookup yields CDR1 SGHAT and CDR2 FQNNGV. Repertoires were generated with immunoSEQ multiplex PCR, while TCRdb's copy carries only in-frame clones and drops some. The profile shows about 88,000 clones, roughly nine tenths of them singletons. This receptor was identified in an adult who received the AZD1222 COVID-19 vaccine. The sample consisted of peripheral blood, taken 28 days after the second AZD1222 dose. V gene TRBV11-2 combines with J gene TRBJ1-2; 7 positions agree with TRBD1. The CDR3 is CASSLDLGITGDGYTF. DNA of the CDR3: TGTGCCAGCAGCTTAGATCTGGGGATAACAGGGGATGGCTACACCTTC.